The following is a T cell receptor beta chain sequence with its context. The record originates from a study of blood T cell repertoires in COVID-19. Study as a whole: Samples taken during acute and convalescent COVID-19 were collected in the United States, Italy and Spain.

The assay was immunoSEQ multiplex PCR, and TCRdb's table has in-frame clones only and misses some. The sample contains approximately 140,000 clones, 80% to 90% of which appear only once. V dropped 2 bases and J dropped 0 bases, with 10 bases sitting between them. Per the germline V gene, CDR1 is LGHNA and CDR2 is YNFKEQ. This CDR3 has 15 amino acids. This TCR derives from a man between 65 and 85 years old with acute or convalescent COVID-19. The rearrangement uses TRBV4-2 and TRBJ1-2; no firm D call. Sequencing was done on a sample of peripheral blood. In DNA, the CDR3 is TGTGCCAGCAGCCAACAGGATGCTACTAACTATGGCTACACCTTC. Protein sequence: CASSQQDATNYGYTF.